This is a list of T cell receptor beta chains from one sample in a study of healthy donors' naive CD4 and CD8 T cells. TCRdb passed the reads through MiXCR, listing each CDR3 protein once. The sample contains 150,000 to 200,000 distinct CDR3 sequences, under 85% of which appear only once. Sequenced sample: naive CD4+ and CD8+ T cells sorted from blood, pooled from several donors. Receptors originate from a pool of human donors in good health; the sample pools cells from several healthy donors. Each CDR3 is given with its conserved first and last residue. The order of the fields is V gene, clone size, J gene, D gene, CDR3 protein, CDR3 DNA. D genes are given only for firm matches. Clone sizes are given selectively: once, few, many, or a class where the clone is expanded.

v_call: TRBV27
clone_size: few
j_call: TRBJ1-1
d_call: NA
cdr3_aa: CASSLRMGNTEAFF
cdr3_nt: TGTGCCAGCAGTTTACGAATGGGGAACACTGAAGCTTTCTTT

v_call: TRBV27
clone_size: NA
j_call: TRBJ1-1
d_call: NA
cdr3_aa: CASRTDKNTEAFF
cdr3_nt: TGTGCCAGCAGAACAGACAAGAACACTGAAGCTTTCTTT

v_call: TRBV6-1
clone_size: NA
j_call: TRBJ1-2
d_call: NA
cdr3_aa: CASSDKGYGYTF
cdr3_nt: TGTGCCAGCAGTGATAAAGGCTATGGCTACACCTTC

v_call: TRBV10-3
clone_size: once
j_call: TRBJ2-7
d_call: TRBD2
cdr3_aa: CAISGAGTSGYEQYF
cdr3_nt: TGTGCCATCAGTGGGGCCGGGACTAGCGGGTACGAGCAGTACTTC

v_call: TRBV29-1
clone_size: NA
j_call: TRBJ2-5
d_call: NA
cdr3_aa: CSGSAETQYF
cdr3_nt: TGCAGCGGGTCAGCAGAGACCCAGTACTTC

v_call: TRBV29-1
clone_size: NA
j_call: TRBJ2-3
d_call: TRBD2
cdr3_aa: CSVVGVGGRGTDTQYF
cdr3_nt: TGCAGCGTTGTAGGAGTAGGCGGGAGGGGCACAGATACGCAGTATTTT

v_call: TRBV4-3
clone_size: once
j_call: TRBJ1-1
d_call: NA
cdr3_aa: CASSQEDRMNTEAFF
cdr3_nt: TGCGCCAGCAGCCAAGAAGACAGGATGAACACTGAAGCTTTCTTT

v_call: TRBV20-1
clone_size: NA
j_call: TRBJ2-5
d_call: NA
cdr3_aa: CSASRFRDQETQYF
cdr3_nt: TGCAGTGCTAGTCGTTTTCGAGACCAAGAGACCCAGTACTTC

v_call: TRBV5-5
clone_size: once
j_call: TRBJ2-7
d_call: NA
cdr3_aa: CASSSSTVARSLIFDRYEQYF
cdr3_nt: TGTGCCAGCAGTTCGTCGACAGTCGCTCGTTCTCTGATATTCGACCGCTACGAGCAGTACTTC

v_call: TRBV6-2/TRBV6-3
clone_size: few
j_call: TRBJ2-7
d_call: TRBD2
cdr3_aa: CASSSTSGGRYEQYF
cdr3_nt: TGTGCCAGCAGTTCTACTAGCGGGGGACGCTACGAGCAGTACTTC

v_call: TRBV29-1
clone_size: NA
j_call: TRBJ2-1
d_call: NA
cdr3_aa: CSVGPLLSNEQFF
cdr3_nt: TGCAGCGTTGGTCCACTCCTGAGCAATGAGCAGTTCTTC

v_call: TRBV27
clone_size: few
j_call: TRBJ1-2
d_call: TRBD1
cdr3_aa: CASSLDRAAYGYTF
cdr3_nt: TGTGCCAGCAGTTTAGACAGGGCGGCCTATGGCTACACCTTC

v_call: TRBV29-1
clone_size: once
j_call: TRBJ2-1
d_call: TRBD2
cdr3_aa: CSVVWLAGPSSYNEQFF
cdr3_nt: TGCAGCGTTGTATGGCTAGCGGGACCCTCCTCCTACAATGAGCAGTTCTTC

v_call: TRBV19
clone_size: NA
j_call: TRBJ1-1
d_call: TRBD1
cdr3_aa: CASRDRANTEAFF
cdr3_nt: TGTGCCAGTAGGGACAGGGCGAACACTGAAGCTTTCTTT

v_call: TRBV29-1
clone_size: NA
j_call: TRBJ2-1
d_call: TRBD2
cdr3_aa: CSVRGDKRVNEQFF
cdr3_nt: TGCAGCGTTCGGGGGGATAAGAGGGTTAATGAGCAGTTCTTC

v_call: TRBV20-1
clone_size: NA
j_call: TRBJ1-6
d_call: NA
cdr3_aa: CSASSGREPAPLHF
cdr3_nt: TGCAGTGCTAGTAGTGGTAGGGAGCCAGCACCCCTCCACTTT

v_call: TRBV29-1
clone_size: few
j_call: TRBJ2-6
d_call: NA
cdr3_aa: CSVQFLGKLLSGANVLTF
cdr3_nt: TGCAGCGTCCAGTTTTTAGGGAAGCTTCTCTCTGGGGCCAACGTCCTGACTTTC

v_call: TRBV27
clone_size: NA
j_call: TRBJ1-1
d_call: NA
cdr3_aa: CASRMVGWTEAFF
cdr3_nt: TGTGCCAGCAGGATGGTAGGGTGGACTGAAGCCTTCTTT

v_call: TRBV19
clone_size: NA
j_call: TRBJ2-7
d_call: NA
cdr3_aa: CASSPGVAYEQYF
cdr3_nt: TGTGCCAGTAGTCCCGGGGTAGCCTACGAGCAGTACTTC

v_call: TRBV29-1
clone_size: NA
j_call: TRBJ2-7
d_call: NA
cdr3_aa: CSVVKQGVNEQYF
cdr3_nt: TGCAGCGTTGTAAAGCAGGGCGTAAACGAGCAGTACTTC

v_call: TRBV19
clone_size: NA
j_call: TRBJ2-2
d_call: NA
cdr3_aa: CASSIPFSTGELFF
cdr3_nt: TGTGCCAGTAGTATCCCATTCTCGACCGGGGAGCTGTTTTTT

v_call: TRBV27
clone_size: NA
j_call: TRBJ1-5
d_call: TRBD1
cdr3_aa: CASSSTGGLNQPQHF
cdr3_nt: TGTGCCAGCAGTTCGACAGGGGGCCTCAATCAGCCCCAGCATTTT

v_call: TRBV6-5
clone_size: NA
j_call: TRBJ2-1
d_call: TRBD2
cdr3_aa: CASSYIAGGEYNEQFF
cdr3_nt: TGTGCCAGCAGTTATATAGCGGGAGGAGAGTACAATGAGCAGTTCTTC

v_call: TRBV6-2/TRBV6-3
clone_size: NA
j_call: TRBJ1-2
d_call: NA
cdr3_aa: CASSAGGYGYTF
cdr3_nt: TGTGCCAGCAGCGCGGGGGGCTATGGCTACACCTTC

v_call: TRBV6-6
clone_size: NA
j_call: TRBJ1-2
d_call: NA
cdr3_aa: CASSEDQLRGYTF
cdr3_nt: TGTGCCAGCAGTGAAGATCAGTTGAGAGGCTACACCTTC

v_call: TRBV29-1
clone_size: NA
j_call: TRBJ1-1
d_call: NA
cdr3_aa: CSVERRDVTEAFF
cdr3_nt: TGCAGCGTTGAGCGCAGGGATGTCACTGAAGCTTTCTTT

v_call: TRBV6-5
clone_size: few
j_call: TRBJ2-5
d_call: NA
cdr3_aa: CASSYSFQETQYF
cdr3_nt: TGTGCCAGCAGTTACAGCTTCCAAGAGACCCAGTACTTC